This T cell receptor (beta chain) was observed in a study of CD8 T cells in Susac syndrome. In regard to this clonotype: What it recognizes is unknown.

Sequencing targeted TCR beta in T cells from blood (CD8+ and CD4+). Random hexamers were used to reverse transcribe about 0.5 to 1 ug of RNA. The TCR beta CDR3 was amplified by immunoSEQ multiplex PCR across 54 Vbeta, 13 Jbeta. Using its own MiXCR run on the immunoSEQ multiplex PCR reads, TCRdb lists one record per CDR3 protein. The sample records 150,000 or so distinct CDR3 sequences, approximately 95% being singletons. This CDR3 has 14 residues. V dropped 6 bases and J dropped 1 base, with 14 bases sitting between them. Germline-derived CDR1 and CDR2 are DFQATT and SNEGSKA (reference sequence). Overall study results and limits: The CD4+ T cell repertoires of Susac syndrome were found to show no clonal expansion.

Material: CD4+ T cells from PBMCs. The chain employs TRBV20-1 and TRBJ2-3; D unresolved. This TCR was sampled from a human donor with Susac syndrome. The CDR3 loop is CSAPRSPRTDTQYF. In DNA form, the CDR3 reads TGCAGTGCCCCGAGGTCTCCACGCACAGATACGCAGTATTTT.